Detailed here is one T cell receptor beta chain. Its cognate antigen is unknown. The CDR3 totals 15 residues. The V gene's germline CDR1 is SGHVS and CDR2 FQNEAQ. With 4 bases clipped from V and 3 bases from J, the junction kept 4 bases outside the gene matches. This sample is drawn from a study of post-analysis software for immune sequencing data. Across the whole study: The study covered relapsing-remitting, secondary progressive and progressive-relapsing courses of multiple sclerosis.

cDNA libraries for TCR beta contained unique molecular identifiers. Once roughly 1 to 10 million T cells were used, hundreds of thousands of cDNA molecules resulted. TCRdb itself ran the PCR reads through MiXCR, one entry per CDR3 protein. Of around 440,000 distinct CDR3 sequences detected, around 40% appear once; the ten largest clones hold about 12%. Study-wide results and limits: When the samples were clustered directly with F measure, those that had been prepared in the same batch showed strong co-clustering. About five TRBV segments were more frequent in patients than controls; TRBV5-6, TRBV5-1 and TRBV20-1 belonged to this group. Normalized Chao1 diversity was significantly reduced in patients versus controls.

The chain joins TRBV7-8 to TRBJ1-5; TRBD1 matches 9 bases. Sequenced input: blood. This clonotype originated in a girl aged 10-17 years with multiple sclerosis. CDR3 bases: TGTGCCAGCAGCTCCCGGGACAGGGCCAATCAGCCCCAGCATTTT. Residues: CASSSRDRANQPQHF.